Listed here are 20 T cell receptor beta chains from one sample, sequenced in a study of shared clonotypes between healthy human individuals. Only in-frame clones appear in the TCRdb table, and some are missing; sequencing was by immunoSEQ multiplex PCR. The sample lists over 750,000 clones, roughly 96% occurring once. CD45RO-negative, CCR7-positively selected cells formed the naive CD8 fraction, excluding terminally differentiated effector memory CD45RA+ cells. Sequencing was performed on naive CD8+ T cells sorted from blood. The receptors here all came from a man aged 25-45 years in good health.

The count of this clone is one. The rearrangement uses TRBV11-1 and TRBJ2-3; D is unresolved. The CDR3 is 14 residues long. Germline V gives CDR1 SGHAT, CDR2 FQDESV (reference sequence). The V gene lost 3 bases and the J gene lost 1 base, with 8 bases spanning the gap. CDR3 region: CASSLGYGTDTQYF. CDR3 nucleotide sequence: TGTGCCAGCAGCTTGGGCTATGGCACAGATACGCAGTATTTT.

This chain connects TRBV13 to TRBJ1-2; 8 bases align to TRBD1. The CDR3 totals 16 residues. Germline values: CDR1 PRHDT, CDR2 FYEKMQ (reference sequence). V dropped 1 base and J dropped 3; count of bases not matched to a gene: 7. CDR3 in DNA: TGTGCCAGCAGCTTAGCCAGGGGGCTCAATTACTATGGCTACACCTTC. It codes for CASSLARGLNYYGYTF.

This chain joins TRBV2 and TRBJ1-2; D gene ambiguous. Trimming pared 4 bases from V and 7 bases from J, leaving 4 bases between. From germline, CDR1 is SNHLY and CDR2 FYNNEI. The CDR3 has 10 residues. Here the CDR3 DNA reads TGTGCCAGCAGTGGGAGTGGCTACACCTTC. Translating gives CASSGSGYTF.

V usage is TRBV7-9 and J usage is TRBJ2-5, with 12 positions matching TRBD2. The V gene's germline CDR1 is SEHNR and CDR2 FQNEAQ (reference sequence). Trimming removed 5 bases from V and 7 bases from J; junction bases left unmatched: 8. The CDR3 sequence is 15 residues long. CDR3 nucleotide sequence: TGTGCCAGCAGCCACGGACTAGCGGGGAGGGGGACCCAGTACTTC. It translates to CASSHGLAGRGTQYF. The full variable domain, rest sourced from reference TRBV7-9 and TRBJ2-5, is DTGVSQNPRHKITKRGQNVTFRCDPISEHNRLYWYRQTLGQGPEFLTYFQNEAQLEKSRLLSDRFSAERPKGSFSTLEIQRTEQGDSAMYLCASSHGLAGRGTQYFGPGTRLLVL.

CDR3 DNA: TGTGCCAGCAGACCACGGGACGCAGCCTACGAGCAGTACTTC. Protein product: CASRPRDAAYEQYF. The V and J genes are TRBV11-2 and TRBJ2-7; D may correspond to TRBD1 or TRBD2 (5 bases each). V shed 6 bases and J shed 2 bases, with 14 bases lying between them. CDR1 and CDR2 (germline): SGHAT, FQNNGV. The CDR3 loop spans 14 amino acids.

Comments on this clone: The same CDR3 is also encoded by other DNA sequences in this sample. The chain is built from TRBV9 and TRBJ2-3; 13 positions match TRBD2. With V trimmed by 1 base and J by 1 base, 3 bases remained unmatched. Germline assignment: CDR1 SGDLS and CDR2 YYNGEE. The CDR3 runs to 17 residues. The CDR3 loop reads CASSVTGLAGGTDTQYF. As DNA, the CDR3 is TGTGCCAGCAGCGTAACTGGACTAGCGGGGGGCACAGATACGCAGTATTTT.

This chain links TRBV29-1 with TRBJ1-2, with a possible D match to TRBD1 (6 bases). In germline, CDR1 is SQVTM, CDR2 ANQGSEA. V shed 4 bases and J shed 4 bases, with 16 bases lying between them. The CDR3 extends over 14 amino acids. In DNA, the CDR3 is TGCAGCGTTGGACAGGCTAACATGCGCTATGGCTACACCTTC. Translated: CSVGQANMRYGYTF.

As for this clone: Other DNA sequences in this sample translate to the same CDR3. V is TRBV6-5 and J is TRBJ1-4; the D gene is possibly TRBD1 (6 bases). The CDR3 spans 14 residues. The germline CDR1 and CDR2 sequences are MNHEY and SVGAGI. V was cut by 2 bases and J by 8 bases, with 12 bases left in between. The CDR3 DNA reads TGTGCCAGCAGTTACGTACAGGGAAGCGAAAAACTGTTTTTT. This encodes CASSYVQGSEKLFF.

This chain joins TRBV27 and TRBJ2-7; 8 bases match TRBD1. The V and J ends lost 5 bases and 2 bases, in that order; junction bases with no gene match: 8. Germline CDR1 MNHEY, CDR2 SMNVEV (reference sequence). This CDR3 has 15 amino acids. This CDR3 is CASSPQDRAAYEQYF. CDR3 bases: TGTGCCAGCAGTCCCCAGGACAGGGCTGCCTACGAGCAGTACTTC.

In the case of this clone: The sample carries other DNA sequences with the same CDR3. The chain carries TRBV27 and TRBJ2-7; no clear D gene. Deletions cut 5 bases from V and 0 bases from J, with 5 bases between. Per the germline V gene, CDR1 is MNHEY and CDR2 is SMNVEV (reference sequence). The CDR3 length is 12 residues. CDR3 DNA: TGTGCCAGCAGTCCAAGCTCCTACGAGCAGTACTTC. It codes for CASSPSSYEQYF.

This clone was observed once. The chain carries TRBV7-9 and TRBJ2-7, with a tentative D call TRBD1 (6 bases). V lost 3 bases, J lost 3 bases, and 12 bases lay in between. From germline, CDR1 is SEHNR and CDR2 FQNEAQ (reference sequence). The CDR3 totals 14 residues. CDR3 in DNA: TGTGCCAGCAGCTTCAGGGGACCTAACTACGAGCAGTACTTC. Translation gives CASSFRGPNYEQYF.

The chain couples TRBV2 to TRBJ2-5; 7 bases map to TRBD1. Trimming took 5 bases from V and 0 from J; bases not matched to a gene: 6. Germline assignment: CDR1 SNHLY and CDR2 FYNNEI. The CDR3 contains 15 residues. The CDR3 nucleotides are TGTGCCAGCAGTAGACAGGGAAACTACCAAGAGACCCAGTACTTC. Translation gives CASSRQGNYQETQYF.

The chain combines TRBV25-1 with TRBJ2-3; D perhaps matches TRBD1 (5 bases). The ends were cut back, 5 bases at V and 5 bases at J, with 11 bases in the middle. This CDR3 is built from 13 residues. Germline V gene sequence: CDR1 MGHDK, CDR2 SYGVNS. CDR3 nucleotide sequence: TGTGCCAGCAGTTCCCTAAGGGGAGATACGCAGTATTTT. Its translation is CASSSLRGDTQYF.

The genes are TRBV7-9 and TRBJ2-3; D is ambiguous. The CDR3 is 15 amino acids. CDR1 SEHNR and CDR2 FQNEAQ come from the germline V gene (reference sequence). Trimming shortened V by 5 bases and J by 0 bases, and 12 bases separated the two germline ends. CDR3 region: CASSPLGGSTDTQYF. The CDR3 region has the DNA TGTGCCAGCAGCCCGCTCGGCGGCAGCACAGATACGCAGTATTTT.

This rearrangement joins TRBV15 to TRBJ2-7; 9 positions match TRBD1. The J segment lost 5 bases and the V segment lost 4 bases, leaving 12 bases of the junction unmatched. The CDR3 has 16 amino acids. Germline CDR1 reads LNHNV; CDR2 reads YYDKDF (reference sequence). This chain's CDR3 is CATSTLVGQGSHEQYF. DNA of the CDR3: TGTGCCACCAGCACCCTCGTCGGACAGGGGTCCCACGAGCAGTACTTC.

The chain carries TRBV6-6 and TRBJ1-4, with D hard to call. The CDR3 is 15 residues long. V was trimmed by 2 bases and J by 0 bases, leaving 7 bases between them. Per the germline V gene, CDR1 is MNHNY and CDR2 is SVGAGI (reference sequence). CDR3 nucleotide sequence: TGTGCCAGCAGTTACATCAGCGCAACTAATGAAAAACTGTTTTTT. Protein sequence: CASSYISATNEKLFF.

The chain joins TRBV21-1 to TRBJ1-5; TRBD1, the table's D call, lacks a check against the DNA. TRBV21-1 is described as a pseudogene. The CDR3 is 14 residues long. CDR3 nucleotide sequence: TGTGCCAGCAACCTAAACAGGGGATTTCAGCCCCAGCATTTT. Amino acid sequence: CASNLNRGFQPQHF.

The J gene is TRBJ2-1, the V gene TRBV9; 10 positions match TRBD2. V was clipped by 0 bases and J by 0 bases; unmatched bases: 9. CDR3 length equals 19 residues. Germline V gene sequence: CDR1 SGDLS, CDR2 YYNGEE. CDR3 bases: TGTGCCAGCAGCGTAGAGGAGCGGGAGGGCTATAGCTCCTACAATGAGCAGTTCTTC. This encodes CASSVEEREGYSSYNEQFF.

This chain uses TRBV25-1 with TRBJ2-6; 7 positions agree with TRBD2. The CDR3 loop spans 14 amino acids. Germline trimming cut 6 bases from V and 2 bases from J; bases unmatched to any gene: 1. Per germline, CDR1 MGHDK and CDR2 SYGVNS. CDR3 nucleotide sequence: TGTGCCAGCAGCGCGGGGGCTGGGGCCAACGTCCTGACTTTC. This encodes CASSAGAGANVLTF.

This chain's CDR3 is CASSSRPEQYF. CDR3 in DNA: TGTGCCAGCAGTTCTCGTCCGGAGCAGTACTTC. This chain links TRBV27 with TRBJ2-7; no clear D gene. The length of the CDR3 is 11 residues. Germline V gene data show CDR1 as MNHEY and CDR2 as SMNVEV (reference sequence). Trimming removed 4 bases from V and 7 bases from J, with 8 bases in between.